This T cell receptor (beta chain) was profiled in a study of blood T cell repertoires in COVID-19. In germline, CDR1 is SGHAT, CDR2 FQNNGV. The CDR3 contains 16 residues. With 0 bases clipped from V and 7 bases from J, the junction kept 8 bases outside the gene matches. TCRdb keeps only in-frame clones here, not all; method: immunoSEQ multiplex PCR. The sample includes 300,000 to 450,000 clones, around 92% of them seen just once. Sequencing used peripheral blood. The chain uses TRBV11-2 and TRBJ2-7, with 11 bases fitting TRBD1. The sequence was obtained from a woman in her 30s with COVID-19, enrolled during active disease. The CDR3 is CASSLDYGQGAGEQYF. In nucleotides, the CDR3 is TGTGCCAGCAGCTTAGATTACGGACAGGGGGCGGGGGAGCAGTACTTC.